This T cell receptor beta chain was identified in a study of graft-versus-host responses after intestinal transplantation. Assay used: immunoSEQ multiplex PCR; TCRdb lists only in-frame clones, some missing. The sample yields about 64,000 clones, 90% to 95% seen once. A word on this clone: Its antigen is not identified.

Trimming removed 0 bases from V and 7 bases from J, with 13 bases in between. The germline V gene encodes CDR1 MNHEY and CDR2 SMNVEV (reference sequence). This CDR3 spans 14 amino acids. The study's findings and limits: Where graft-donor T cell macrochimerism was present, patients had high graft-versus-host to host-versus-graft clonal ratios in allografts.

The sequence was obtained from a human donor who was the organ donor for an intestinal transplant. Source: unstimulated CD8+ T cells sorted from spleen or lymph node cells, taken before transplant. The chain uses TRBV27 and TRBJ2-7, with D uncertain. CDR3 sequence reads: CASSLSLGEQEQYF. The CDR3 nucleotides read TGTGCCAGCAGTTTATCCCTAGGAGAGCAGGAGCAGTACTTC.